This TCR beta chain was found in a study of cytomegalovirus exposure and HLA in healthy donors. As concerns this clone: Its antigen is as yet unknown.

Trimming pared 6 bases from V and 7 bases from J, leaving 9 bases between. The CDR3 extends over 12 amino acids. In germline, CDR1 is MGHRA, CDR2 YSYEKL. Study-level findings and limits: Cytomegalovirus-associated status was assigned to approximately 160 TCR beta chains. A later analysis revealed that TCR association rates differed between HLA loci, peaking at DRB1 and bottoming out at HLA-C. In vitro experiments confirmed that three CMV-associated chains were specific for CMV antigens.

PCR was performed using 60 Vbeta and 13 Jbeta primers. Assay: immunoSEQ multiplex PCR; the TCRdb copy retains only in-frame clones and omits some. The repertoire holds over 150,000 clones, with 79% as singletons. The source material was PBMCs. The chain joins TRBV4-1 to TRBJ2-2; D is unresolved. This TCR came from a girl between 10 and 17 years old in good health and CMV-seropositive. DNA of the CDR3: TGCGCCAGCAGTCCCGCGGTCGGGGAGCTGTTTTTT. Residues: CASSPAVGELFF.